The rows below give T cell receptor beta chains drawn from one sample of a study of vaccination and CD4 T cells after COVID-19. TCRdb recomputed calls from the PCR reads with MiXCR, one row per CDR3 protein. The data show about 15,000 distinct CDR3 sequences, roughly two fifths seen once. No antigen has been assigned to these receptors. Specimen: CD4+ T cells from blood, cultured in vitro, collected before SARS-CoV-2 vaccination. These receptor sequences come from a human donor who had recovered from COVID-19. Each CDR3 is given without its conserved first and last residue. Clone size is stated in some rows and not others, as once, few, many or a class when expanded.

CDR3 protein: SVEGLLNTEAF
clone size: NA
V gene: TRBV29-1
J gene: TRBJ1-1
CDR3 length: 11

CDR3 protein: SAIGPGGVSSPLH
clone size: NA
V gene: TRBV20-1
J gene: TRBJ1-6
CDR3 length: 13

CDR3 protein: SGKGGSGVGEQF
clone size: NA
V gene: TRBV20-1
J gene: TRBJ2-1
CDR3 length: 12

CDR3 protein: ASSYSSGASNQPQH
clone size: NA
V gene: TRBV6-2/TRBV6-3
J gene: TRBJ1-5
CDR3 length: 14

CDR3 protein: ASSLRQSSYEQY
clone size: few
V gene: TRBV7-9
J gene: TRBJ2-7
CDR3 length: 12

CDR3 protein: ASSQWGQYEQY
clone size: once
V gene: TRBV11-2
J gene: TRBJ2-7
CDR3 length: 11

CDR3 protein: ASSANTVGYGYT
clone size: NA
V gene: TRBV7-3
J gene: TRBJ1-2
CDR3 length: 12

CDR3 protein: ASSLLGARNTEAF
clone size: NA
V gene: TRBV11-2
J gene: TRBJ1-1
CDR3 length: 13

CDR3 protein: ASSQRGAVREQETQY
clone size: NA
V gene: TRBV4-1
J gene: TRBJ2-5
CDR3 length: 15

CDR3 protein: ASSEKGAARTF
clone size: few
V gene: TRBV25-1
J gene: TRBJ1-1
CDR3 length: 11